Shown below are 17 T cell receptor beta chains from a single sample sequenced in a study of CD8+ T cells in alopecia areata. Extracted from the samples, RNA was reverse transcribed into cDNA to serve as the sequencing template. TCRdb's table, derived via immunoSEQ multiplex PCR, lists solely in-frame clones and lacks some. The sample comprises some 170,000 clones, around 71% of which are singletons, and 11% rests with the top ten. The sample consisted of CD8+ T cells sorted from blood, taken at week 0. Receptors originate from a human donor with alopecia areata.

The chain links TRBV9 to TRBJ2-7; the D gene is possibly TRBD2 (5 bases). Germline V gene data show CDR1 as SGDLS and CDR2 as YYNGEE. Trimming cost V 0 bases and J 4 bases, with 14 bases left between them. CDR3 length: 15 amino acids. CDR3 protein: CASSVAGGWSYEQYF. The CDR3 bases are TGTGCCAGCAGCGTAGCGGGCGGGTGGTCATACGAGCAGTACTTC.

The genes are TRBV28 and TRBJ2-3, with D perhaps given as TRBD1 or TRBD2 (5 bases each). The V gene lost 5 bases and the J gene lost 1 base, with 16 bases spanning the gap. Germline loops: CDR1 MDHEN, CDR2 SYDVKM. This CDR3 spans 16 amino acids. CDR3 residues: CASSGDVRWGTDTQYF. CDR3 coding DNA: TGTGCCAGCAGTGGGGACGTCCGCTGGGGCACAGATACGCAGTATTTT.

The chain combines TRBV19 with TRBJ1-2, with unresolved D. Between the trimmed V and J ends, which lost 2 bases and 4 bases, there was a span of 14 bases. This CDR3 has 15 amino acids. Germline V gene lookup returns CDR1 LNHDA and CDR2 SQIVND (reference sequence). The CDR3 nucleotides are TGTGCCAGTAGTATATACGATGGCAGCCCCTATGGCTACACCTTC. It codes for CASSIYDGSPYGYTF.

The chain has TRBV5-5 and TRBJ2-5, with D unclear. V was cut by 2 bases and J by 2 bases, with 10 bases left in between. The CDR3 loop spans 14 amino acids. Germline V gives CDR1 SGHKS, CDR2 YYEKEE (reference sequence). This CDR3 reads CASSFGQSQETQYF. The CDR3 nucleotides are TGTGCCAGCAGCTTCGGGCAGTCTCAAGAGACCCAGTACTTC.

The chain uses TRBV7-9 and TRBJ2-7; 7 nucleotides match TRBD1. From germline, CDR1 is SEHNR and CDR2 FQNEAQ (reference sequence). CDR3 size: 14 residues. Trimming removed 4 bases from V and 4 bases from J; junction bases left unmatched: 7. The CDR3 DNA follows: TGTGCCAGCAGCTCCTCCGGGACAGAATACGAGCAGTACTTC. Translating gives CASSSSGTEYEQYF.

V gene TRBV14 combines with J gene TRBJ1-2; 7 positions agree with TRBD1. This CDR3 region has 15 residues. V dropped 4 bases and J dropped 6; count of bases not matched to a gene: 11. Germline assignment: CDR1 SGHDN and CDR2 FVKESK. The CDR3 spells CASSPEQGRSDGYTF. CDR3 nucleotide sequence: TGTGCCAGCAGCCCTGAACAGGGGAGAAGTGATGGCTACACCTTC.

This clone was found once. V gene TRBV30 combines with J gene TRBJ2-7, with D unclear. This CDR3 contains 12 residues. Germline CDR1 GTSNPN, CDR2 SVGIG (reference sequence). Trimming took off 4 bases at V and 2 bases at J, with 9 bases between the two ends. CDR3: CAWTSLTYEQYF. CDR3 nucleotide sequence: TGTGCCTGGACCTCTTTAACCTACGAGCAGTACTTC.

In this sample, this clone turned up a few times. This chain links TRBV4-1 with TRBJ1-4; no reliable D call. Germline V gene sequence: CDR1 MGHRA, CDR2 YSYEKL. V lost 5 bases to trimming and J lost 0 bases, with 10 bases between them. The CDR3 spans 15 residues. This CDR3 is CASSTRDATNEKLFF. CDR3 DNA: TGCGCCAGCAGCACACGGGATGCAACTAATGAAAAACTGTTTTTT.

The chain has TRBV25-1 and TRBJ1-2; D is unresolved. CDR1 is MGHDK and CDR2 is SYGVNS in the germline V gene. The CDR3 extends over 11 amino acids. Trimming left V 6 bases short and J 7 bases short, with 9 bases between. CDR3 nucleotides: TGTGCCAGCAGCCGGCGAGGTGGCTACACCTTC. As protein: CASSRRGGYTF.

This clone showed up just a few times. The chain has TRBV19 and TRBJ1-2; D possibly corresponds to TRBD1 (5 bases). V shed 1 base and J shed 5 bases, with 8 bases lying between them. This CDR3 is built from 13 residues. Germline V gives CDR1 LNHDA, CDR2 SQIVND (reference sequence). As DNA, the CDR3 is TGTGCCAGTAGTATAGTGACAGATTATGGCTACACCTTC. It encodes CASSIVTDYGYTF.

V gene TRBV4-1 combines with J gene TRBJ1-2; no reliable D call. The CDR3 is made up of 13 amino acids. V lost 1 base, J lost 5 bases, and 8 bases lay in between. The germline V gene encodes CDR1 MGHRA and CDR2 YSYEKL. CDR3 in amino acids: CASSQVVGYGYTF. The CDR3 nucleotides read TGCGCCAGCAGCCAAGTTGTAGGGTATGGCTACACCTTC.

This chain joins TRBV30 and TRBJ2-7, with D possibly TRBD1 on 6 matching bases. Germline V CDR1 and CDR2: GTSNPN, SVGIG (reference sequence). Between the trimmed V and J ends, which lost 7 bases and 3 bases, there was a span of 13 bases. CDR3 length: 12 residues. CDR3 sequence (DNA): TGTGCCTTGGACAGTTTGGGCTACGAGCAGTACTTC. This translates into CALDSLGYEQYF.

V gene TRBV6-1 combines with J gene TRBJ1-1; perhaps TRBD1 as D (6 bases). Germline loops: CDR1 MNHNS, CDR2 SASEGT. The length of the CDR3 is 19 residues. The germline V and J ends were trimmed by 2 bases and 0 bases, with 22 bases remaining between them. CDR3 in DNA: TGTGCCAGCAGTGAAATTGTGCCTGGGGGGCGAGGGATGAACACTGAAGCTTTCTTT. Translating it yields CASSEIVPGGRGMNTEAFF.

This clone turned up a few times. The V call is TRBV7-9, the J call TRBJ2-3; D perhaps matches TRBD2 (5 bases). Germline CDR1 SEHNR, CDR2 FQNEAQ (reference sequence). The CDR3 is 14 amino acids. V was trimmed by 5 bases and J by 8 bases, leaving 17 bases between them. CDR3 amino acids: CASSPTVERVTQYF. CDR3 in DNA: TGTGCCAGCAGCCCCACGGTGGAGAGGGTTACGCAGTATTTT.

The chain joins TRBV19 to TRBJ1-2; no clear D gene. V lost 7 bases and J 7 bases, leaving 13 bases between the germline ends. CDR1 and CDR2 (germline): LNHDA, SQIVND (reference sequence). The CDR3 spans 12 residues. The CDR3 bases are TGTGCCAGTACCCCCAGCGGGTTTGGCTACACCTTC. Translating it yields CASTPSGFGYTF.

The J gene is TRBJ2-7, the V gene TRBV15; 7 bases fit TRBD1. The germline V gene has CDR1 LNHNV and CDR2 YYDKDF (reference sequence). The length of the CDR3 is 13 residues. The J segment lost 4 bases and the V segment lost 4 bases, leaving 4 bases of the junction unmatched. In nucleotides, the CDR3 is TGTGCCACCAGCATCAGGGGGAGATACGAGCAGTACTTC. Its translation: CATSIRGRYEQYF.

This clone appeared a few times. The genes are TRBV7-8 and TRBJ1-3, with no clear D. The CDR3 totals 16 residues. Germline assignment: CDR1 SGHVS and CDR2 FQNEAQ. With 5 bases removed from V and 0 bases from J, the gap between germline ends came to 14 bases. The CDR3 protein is CASSNPFQSSGNTIYF. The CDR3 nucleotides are TGTGCCAGCAGCAACCCCTTCCAGAGCTCTGGAAACACCATATATTTT.